This T cell receptor beta chain was recovered during a study of CD8 T cells in Susac syndrome. In germline, CDR1 is SEHNR, CDR2 FQNEAQ (reference sequence). The CDR3 extends over 12 amino acids. V lost 5 bases to trimming and J lost 8 bases, with 10 bases between them. A quantity of about 0.5 to 1 ug RNA underwent reverse transcription using random hexamers. By means of immunoSEQ multiplex PCR, TCR beta CDR3 spanning 54 Vbeta and 13 Jbeta underwent amplification. Using its own MiXCR run on the immunoSEQ multiplex PCR reads, TCRdb lists one record per CDR3 protein. The sample records 160,000 or so distinct CDR3 sequences, around 92% being singletons. Sequencing of TCR beta was performed on blood CD8+ and CD4+ T cells. Healthy donors served as age- and sex-matched controls.

The chain employs TRBV7-9 and TRBJ2-1, with D hard to call. The source is a human donor in good health. The sequencing sample was made of CD4+ T cells from PBMCs. The CDR3 DNA follows: TGTGCCAGCAGCCCGAAGAGCTATGAGCAGTTCTTC. This codes for CASSPKSYEQFF. Complete variable domain (other parts from reference TRBV7-9 and TRBJ2-1): DTGVSQNPRHKITKRGQNVTFRCDPISEHNRLYWYRQTLGQGPEFLTYFQNEAQLEKSRLLSDRFSAERPKGSFSTLEIQRTEQGDSAMYLCASSPKSYEQFFGPGTRLTVL.